The 18 T cell receptor beta chains listed next were all sequenced from one sample in a study of chemoradiotherapy in HPV16-positive cancers. Repertoires were generated with immunoSEQ multiplex PCR, while TCRdb's copy carries only in-frame clones and drops some. The data contain about 12,000 clones, 55% to 65% of them seen just once; the ten biggest clones take up roughly a fifth. Sampling took place from a patient who underwent chemoradiotherapy. The receptors derive from a human donor with HPV-associated anogenital cancer.

The genes are TRBV28 and TRBJ1-2, with D possibly matching TRBD1 (5 bases). Per the germline V gene, CDR1 is MDHEN and CDR2 is SYDVKM. V was trimmed by 3 bases and J by 6 bases, leaving 14 bases between them. The CDR3 has 14 amino acids. As DNA, the CDR3 is TGTGCCAGCAGTTTTGGAGGCAGGGAGGATGGCTACACCTTC. The encoded protein is CASSFGGREDGYTF.

This chain links TRBV29-1 with TRBJ1-1; 7 bases match TRBD1. Germline V lookup: CDR1 SQVTM, CDR2 ANQGSEA. J lost 10 bases, V lost 6 bases, and 20 bases had no gene match. The CDR3 contains 15 residues. The CDR3 sequence: CSVRILQGSQTGAFF. Written as DNA, the CDR3 is TGCAGCGTCCGGATCCTACAGGGGAGTCAAACAGGAGCTTTCTTT.

This chain links TRBV5-5 with TRBJ2-7, with 7 bases matching TRBD2. The germline CDR1 and CDR2 sequences are SGHKS and YYEKEE (reference sequence). CDR3 length equals 15 residues. V shed 4 bases, J shed 2 bases, and the junction held 9 bases outside the gene matches. The CDR3 sequence: CASSVFPGTTYEQYF. CDR3 nucleotide sequence: TGTGCCAGCAGCGTTTTCCCAGGGACTACCTACGAGCAGTACTTC.

The chain employs TRBV11-3 and TRBJ2-1, with 8 bases that match TRBD1. V shed 4 bases and J 0 bases; nucleotides not matched to a gene: 8. The CDR3 sequence is 17 residues long. Germline assignment: CDR1 SGHNT and CDR2 YENEEA. This chain's CDR3 is CASSSGTGLSSYNEQFF. The CDR3 region has the DNA TGTGCCAGCAGCTCGGGGACAGGACTGAGCTCCTACAATGAGCAGTTCTTC.

This chain joins TRBV10-3 and TRBJ2-2; D is unclear. The germline V and J ends were trimmed by 0 bases and 0 bases, with 11 bases remaining between them. This CDR3 is 17 amino acids long. Germline V gene sequence: CDR1 ENHRY, CDR2 SYGVKD. CDR3 protein: CAISESLGRANTGELFF. CDR3 DNA sequence: TGTGCCATCAGTGAGTCCCTTGGAAGGGCGAACACCGGGGAGCTGTTTTTT.

This clone came up a few times. V usage is TRBV5-1 and J usage is TRBJ1-4, with D possibly matching TRBD1 (6 bases). The CDR3 is 14 amino acids. Germline V CDR1 and CDR2: SGHRS, YFSETQ. The ends were cut back, 6 bases at V and 2 bases at J, with 11 bases in the middle. This chain's CDR3 is CASNKGDTNEKLFF. CDR3 DNA sequence: TGCGCCAGCAACAAGGGGGACACTAATGAAAAACTGTTTTTT.

The V gene is TRBV19, the J gene TRBJ1-4, with 8 nucleotides matching TRBD1. V gave up 6 bases and J gave up 8 bases; unmatched junction bases: 14. Germline-derived CDR1 and CDR2 are LNHDA and SQIVND (reference sequence). The CDR3 is made up of 16 amino acids. In nucleotides, the CDR3 is TGTGCCAGTAGCCGTTGGGCCCAGGGGGCTTGGGAAAAACTGTTTTTT. The encoded protein is CASSRWAQGAWEKLFF.

This clone was seen only a few times. The CDR3 nucleotides read TGTGCCAGCAGCCTTCGGGACAGGGGGGTCTACGAGCAGTACTTC. It yields the protein CASSLRDRGVYEQYF. The chain joins TRBV7-6 to TRBJ2-7; 11 bases line up with TRBD1. Trimming cost V 5 bases and J 3 bases; bases outside gene matches: 6. CDR1 SGHVS and CDR2 FNYEAQ come from the germline V gene. The CDR3 runs 15 residues. Drawing the rest from reference TRBV7-6 and TRBJ2-7, the complete variable domain is GAGVSQSPRYKVTKRGQDVALRCDPISGHVSLYWYRQALGQGPEFLTYFNYEAQQDKSGLPNDRFSAERPEGSISTLTIQRTEQRDSAMYRCASSLRDRGVYEQYFGPGTRLTVT.

The V call is TRBV29-1, the J call TRBJ1-1; the D is unclear. Germline V CDR1 and CDR2: SQVTM, ANQGSEA. The CDR3 spans 15 residues. Trimming shortened V by 5 bases and J by 3 bases, and 19 bases separated the two germline ends. DNA of the CDR3: TGCAGCGTTCTAAACCGTACTGGGTGGGACACTGAAGCTTTCTTT. Translation gives CSVLNRTGWDTEAFF.

This clone came up a few times. The gene calls are TRBV7-3 and TRBJ2-5; D gene ambiguous. Germline lookup yields CDR1 SGHTA and CDR2 FQGTGA. This CDR3 contains 13 residues. The germline V and J ends were trimmed by 3 bases and 1 base, with 6 bases remaining between them. CDR3 in amino acids: CASSFGSQETQYF. Here the CDR3 DNA reads TGTGCCAGCAGCTTCGGTAGCCAAGAGACCCAGTACTTC. The variable domain in full, completed from reference TRBV7-3 and TRBJ2-5, reads GAGVSQTPSNKVTEKGKYVELRCDPISGHTALYWYRQSLGQGPEFLIYFQGTGAADDSGLPNDRFFAVRPEGSVSTLKIQRTERGDSAVYLCASSFGSQETQYFGPGTRLLVL.

The gene calls are TRBV27 and TRBJ2-1; 7 bases fit TRBD2. Germline V gives CDR1 MNHEY, CDR2 SMNVEV (reference sequence). The trim removed 5 bases at V and 6 bases at J, leaving 7 bases unmatched. The CDR3 has 14 residues. The CDR3 is CASSPLGGGNEQFF. DNA for the CDR3: TGTGCCAGCAGTCCTCTGGGGGGGGGCAATGAGCAGTTCTTC.

V and J are TRBV5-1 and TRBJ2-2; D gene ambiguous. The ends were cut back, 6 bases at V and 6 bases at J, with 15 bases in the middle. CDR3 length: 14 amino acids. Germline V gene sequence: CDR1 SGHRS, CDR2 YFSETQ. The CDR3, as DNA: TGCGCCAGCATCTCCCAGGTTGGACCCGGGGAGCTGTTTTTT. Residues: CASISQVGPGELFF.

Here the CDR3 reads CASSQAGYGYTF. The CDR3 DNA follows: TGTGCCAGCAGTCAGGCGGGCTATGGCTACACCTTC. The chain uses TRBV28 and TRBJ1-2; D is ambiguous. Germline V gene lookup returns CDR1 MDHEN and CDR2 SYDVKM. V shed 5 bases and J shed 4 bases, with 8 bases lying between them. The CDR3 is 12 residues long.

J is TRBJ1-1 and V is TRBV19, with a weak D call TRBD1 (6 bases). The length of the CDR3 is 13 residues. Germline assignment: CDR1 LNHDA and CDR2 SQIVND (reference sequence). V lost 3 bases, J lost 11 bases, and 16 bases lay in between. The chain's CDR3 is CASSMGGANPAFF. CDR3 sequence (DNA): TGTGCCAGTAGTATGGGGGGGGCAAACCCGGCTTTCTTT.

The chain links TRBV6-4 to TRBJ2-2; D not certain. The V gene lost 6 bases and the J gene lost 2 bases, with 16 bases spanning the gap. CDR3 length equals 16 residues. Looked up from germline, CDR1 is MRHNA and CDR2 is SNTAGT. This chain's CDR3 is CASRGKVLNNTGELFF. CDR3 bases: TGTGCCAGCAGGGGAAAGGTACTTAACAACACCGGGGAGCTGTTTTTT.

This rearrangement joins TRBV21-1 to TRBJ1-6. TRBV21-1 is a known pseudogene. The CDR3 has 16 amino acids. The chain's CDR3 is CASKRGDSNYNSPLHF. DNA of the CDR3: TGTGCCAGCAAACGGGGAGACAGCAACTATAATTCACCCCTCCACTTT.

The V gene is TRBV5-5, the J gene TRBJ2-2; TRBD1 matches 12 bases. Germline V gene data show CDR1 as SGHKS and CDR2 as YYEKEE (reference sequence). The CDR3 runs to 15 residues. V gave up 6 bases and J gave up 4 bases; unmatched junction bases: 4. CDR3 sequence: CASKWGQGATGELFF. The CDR3, as DNA: TGTGCCAGCAAATGGGGACAGGGGGCCACCGGGGAGCTGTTTTTT.

The genes are TRBV28 and TRBJ2-5, with D possibly matching TRBD1 (5 bases). Germline CDR1 MDHEN, CDR2 SYDVKM. This CDR3 has 15 residues. The V end was cut by 2 bases, the J end by 5 bases, with 15 bases between. CDR3 in DNA: TGTGCCAGCAGTTTAATGGACACACCCTGGGAGACCCAGTACTTC. It yields the protein CASSLMDTPWETQYF.